This TCR beta chain was obtained from a study of blood T cells in healthy people across ages. Study findings and constraints: The CMV status of each donor remained undetermined, and this could have confounded shifts in expanded clonotypes.

J gave up 8 bases and V 5 bases, and 9 bases lay outside the gene matches. The CDR3 covers 14 residues. CDR1 and CDR2 from the germline V gene are SGHTA and FQGNSA. Next came a second PCR, run for roughly 7 to 12 cycles, which used a sample-barcoded 5' primer along with a J-beta primer mix. TCRdb reanalysed the 5' RACE reads using MiXCR and keeps one entry per CDR3 protein. The table shows 1 million to 1.2 million distinct CDR3 sequences, with around two fifths occurring only once. A note on this clonotype: Its antigen is unknown.

V usage is TRBV7-2 and J usage is TRBJ1-5; 7 bases line up with TRBD1. The TCR originated in a man between 18 and 29 years old in good health. The sample consisted of blood. The CDR3 sequence: CASSAGGDMKPQHF. As DNA, the CDR3 is TGTGCCAGCAGCGCAGGGGGTGATATGAAGCCCCAGCATTTT. Together with reference TRBV7-2 and TRBJ1-5, the CDR3 gives the full variable domain: GAGVSQSPSNKVTEKGKDVELRCDPISGHTALYWYRQSLGQGLEFLIYFQGNSAPDKSGLPSDRFSAERTGGSVSTLTIQRTQQEDSAVYLCASSAGGDMKPQHFGDGTRLSIL.